This section outlines one T cell receptor beta chain sequence together with its context. What it binds is unknown. This specimen belongs to a study of T cells expressing NK-cell markers. At the level of the study: Beta-chain profiling covered CD3+CD56+NKG2C+, CD3+CD56+NKG2C- and CD3+CD56-NKG2C+ sorted subsets. The sequencing cohort of eight donors included seven HCMV-seropositive individuals and one seronegative individual. Overall study findings and caveats: Topping the CD3+CD56-NKG2C+ fraction as well were these clonotypes, in four donors. NKG2C+ dominant clonotypes from 5 or 6 donors made up about 1.0-8% of CD8+ T cells.

The CDR3 consists of 15 residues. Germline V gene lookup returns CDR1 SGDLS and CDR2 YYNGEE. TCRdb reanalyzed the 5' RACE reads and collapses them to one entry per CDR3 protein, without DNA. The listing contains 350,000 to 500,000 distinct CDR3 sequences. V usage is TRBV9 and J usage is TRBJ1-1; the TCRdb D gene call, TRBD1, has no DNA to confirm it. The source is a woman aged 18 to 69 in good health. Material: blood T cells: a sorted CD56 or NKG2C T cell subset, CD4+ or CD8+ T cells, or bulk PBMC T cells (not recorded which). The CDR3 region is CASSPGTGYSTEAFF.